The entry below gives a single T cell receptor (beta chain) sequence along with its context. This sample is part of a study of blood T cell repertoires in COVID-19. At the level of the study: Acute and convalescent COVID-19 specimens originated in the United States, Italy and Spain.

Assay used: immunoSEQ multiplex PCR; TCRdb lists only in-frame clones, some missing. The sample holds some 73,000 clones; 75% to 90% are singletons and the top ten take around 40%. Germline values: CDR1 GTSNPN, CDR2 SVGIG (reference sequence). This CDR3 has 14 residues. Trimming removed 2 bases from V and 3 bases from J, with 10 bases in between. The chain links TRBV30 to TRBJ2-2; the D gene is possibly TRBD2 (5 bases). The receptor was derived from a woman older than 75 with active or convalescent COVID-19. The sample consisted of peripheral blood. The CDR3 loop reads CAWSTVRDTGELFF. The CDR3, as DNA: TGTGCCTGGAGTACCGTGAGGGACACCGGGGAGCTGTTTTTT.